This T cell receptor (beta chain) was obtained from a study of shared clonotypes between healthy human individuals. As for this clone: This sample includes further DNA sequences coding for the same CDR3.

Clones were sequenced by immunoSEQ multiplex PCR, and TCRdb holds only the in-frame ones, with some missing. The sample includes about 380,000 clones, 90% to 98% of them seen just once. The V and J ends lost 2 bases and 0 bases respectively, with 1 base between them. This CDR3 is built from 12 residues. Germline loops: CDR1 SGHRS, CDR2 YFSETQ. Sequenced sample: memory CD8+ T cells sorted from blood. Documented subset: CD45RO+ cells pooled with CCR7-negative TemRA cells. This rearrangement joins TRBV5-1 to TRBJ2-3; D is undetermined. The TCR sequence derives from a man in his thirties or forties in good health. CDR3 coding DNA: TGCGCCAGCAGCTTCAGCACAGATACGCAGTATTTT. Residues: CASSFSTDTQYF.